The 7 T cell receptor beta chains below were found in one sample sequenced in a study of technical replicates of blood from a few donors. The assay was immunoSEQ multiplex PCR, and TCRdb's table has in-frame clones only and misses some. The table records tens of thousands of clones, about nine tenths of them present only once. The material sequenced was T cells isolated from PBMCs. Every receptor here comes from a human donor in good health.

This clone was counted a few times. The rearrangement joins TRBV6-4 to TRBJ1-5; 8 bases line up with TRBD1. Germline V gene lookup returns CDR1 MRHNA and CDR2 SNTAGT. V shed 3 bases and J 4 bases; nucleotides not matched to a gene: 8. The CDR3 runs to 16 residues. As DNA, the CDR3 is TGTGCCAGCAGTGAAGGGGGGACAGGAATAAATCAGCCCCAGCATTTT. Its translation: CASSEGGTGINQPQHF.

This rearrangement joins TRBV15 to TRBJ2-7; 8 bases fit TRBD1. The V gene end was trimmed by 0 bases and the J gene end by 6 bases; junction bases not matched to a gene: 7. Germline V gene data show CDR1 as LNHNV and CDR2 as YYDKDF (reference sequence). CDR3 length equals 15 residues. The CDR3 sequence: CATSREYLTGGEQYF. In DNA form, the CDR3 reads TGTGCCACCAGCAGAGAGTACCTTACAGGGGGCGAGCAGTACTTC.

The chain uses TRBV28 and TRBJ1-2; possibly TRBD1 for D (5 bases). The germline CDR1 and CDR2 sequences are MDHEN and SYDVKM. The CDR3 totals 14 residues. Trimming pared 6 bases from V and 4 bases from J, leaving 15 bases between. The CDR3 coding sequence is TGTGCCAGCAGCCTGGGGCAGCTGCTCTATGGCTACACCTTC. Protein sequence: CASSLGQLLYGYTF.

This chain connects TRBV5-1 to TRBJ1-2; D might be TRBD1 (6 bases). This CDR3 spans 13 amino acids. V gave up 4 bases and J gave up 1 base, with 8 bases separating them. CDR1 and CDR2 from the germline V gene are SGHRS and YFSETQ. The CDR3 nucleotides are TGCGCCAGCAGCACGGACAGTAACTATGGCTACACCTTC. Amino acids: CASSTDSNYGYTF.

The rearrangement links TRBV6-5 to TRBJ1-4; D is perhaps TRBD1 (5 bases). Trimming took 6 bases from V and 13 from J, leaving 18 bases between them. This CDR3 has 13 amino acids. The germline CDR1 and CDR2 sequences are MNHEY and SVGAGI. In DNA form, the CDR3 reads TGTGCCAGCAGCCCCAGAAAGGGGAAAAGACTGTTTTTT. It is translated as CASSPRKGKRLFF.

This chain joins TRBV11-2 and TRBJ1-3; TRBD1 matches at 7 bases. V was pared by 3 bases and J by 6 bases, with 8 bases of the junction left unmatched. CDR3 length: 15 amino acids. Germline V gives CDR1 SGHAT, CDR2 FQNNGV. CDR3 sequence reads: CASSFMGQTVNTIYF. The CDR3 region has the DNA TGTGCCAGCAGCTTTATGGGACAGACAGTAAACACCATATATTTT. The whole variable domain, filled in from reference TRBV11-2 and TRBJ1-3, reads EAGVAQSPRYKIIEKRQSVAFWCNPISGHATLYWYQQILGQGPKLLIQFQNNGVVDDSQLPKDRFSAERLKGVDSTLKIQPAKLEDSAVYLCASSFMGQTVNTIYFGEGSWLTVV.

The V and J genes are TRBV7-3 and TRBJ2-5, with 10 nucleotides matching TRBD1. The junction had 5 bases not matched to a gene; V was cut back by 5 bases and J by 2 bases. The CDR3 is 15 amino acids. CDR1 and CDR2 (germline): SGHTA, FQGTGA. CDR3 bases: TGTGCCAGCAGCATGGGGACAGGGGAACAAGAGACCCAGTACTTC. As protein: CASSMGTGEQETQYF.